One sample yielded the 30 T cell receptor beta chains listed below, sequenced in a study of T-cell memory formation after mild COVID-19. TCRdb re-derived calls from the 5' RACE reads in MiXCR, one entry per CDR3 protein. The repertoire has a few hundred thousand distinct CDR3 sequences, 15% to 20% of them found once; the top ten carry roughly 21%. The sequenced sample was PBMCs or a T cell subset sorted from them (not recorded which). The receptors originated from a man aged 18 to 29 who had mild COVID-19 (a few samples of this study predate the infection). Cell type and time point are not known.

The sample holds a few counts of this clonotype. The chain employs TRBV10-3 and TRBJ2-5; 7 bases map to TRBD1. This CDR3 has 14 amino acids. CDR1 and CDR2 (germline): ENHRY, SYGVKD. The V gene end was trimmed by 3 bases and the J gene end by 3 bases; junction bases not matched to a gene: 4. CDR3 bases: TGTGCCATCAGTGACCGGGACAGCGAAGAGACCCAGTACTTC. Its protein product is CAISDRDSEETQYF.

This clonotype has only a few counts. The chain carries TRBV11-1 and TRBJ2-2; maybe TRBD2 (7 bases). The V and J ends lost 4 bases and 4 bases respectively, with 22 bases between them. The CDR3 is 18 amino acids. Germline V lookup: CDR1 SGHAT, CDR2 FQDESV (reference sequence). CDR3 nucleotide sequence: TGTGCCAGCAGCTCCCATGGACTGGGGGGGCCTATCACCGGGGAGCTGTTTTTT. It is translated as CASSSHGLGGPITGELFF.

This clonotype was seen a handful of times. V gene TRBV20-1 combines with J gene TRBJ2-4; 10 positions match TRBD1. After removal of 1 base from V and 11 bases from J, the junction contained 8 bases not matched to a gene. There are 14 residues in the CDR3. Germline-derived CDR1 and CDR2 are DFQATT and SNEGSKA (reference sequence). CDR3 amino acids: CSARGGQGGRLQYF. DNA for the CDR3: TGCAGTGCTAGAGGCGGACAGGGGGGACGGCTTCAGTACTTC.

There are a few counts of this clonotype. The chain has TRBV28 and TRBJ2-1, with 15 nucleotides matching TRBD2. This CDR3 contains 14 residues. Looked up from germline, CDR1 is MDHEN and CDR2 is SYDVKM. Trimming removed 2 bases from V and 13 bases from J; junction bases left unmatched: 3. CDR3 bases: TGTGCCAGCAGTTTAGGACTAGCGGGGGGGCGCCAGTTCTTC. It yields the protein CASSLGLAGGRQFF.

V is TRBV5-1 and J is TRBJ2-5; D unclear. Germline loops: CDR1 SGHRS, CDR2 YFSETQ. CDR3 size: 15 residues. V was shortened by 0 bases and J by 4 bases, with 13 bases between the two germline ends. As DNA, the CDR3 is TGCGCCAGCAGCTTGGACATCGGGCGGAGAGAGACCCAGTACTTC. It yields the protein CASSLDIGRRETQYF.

The V gene is TRBV7-2, the J gene TRBJ2-7, with D tentatively TRBD1 (6 bases). Germline V gene sequence: CDR1 SGHTA, CDR2 FQGNSA. This CDR3 has 13 amino acids. V lost 1 base, J lost 8 bases, and 12 bases lay in between. The CDR3 loop is CASSLEGTRKQYF. The CDR3 nucleotides are TGTGCCAGCAGCTTAGAGGGGACAAGAAAGCAGTACTTC. The whole variable domain, filled in from reference TRBV7-2 and TRBJ2-7, reads GAGVSQSPSNKVTEKGKDVELRCDPISGHTALYWYRQSLGQGLEFLIYFQGNSAPDKSGLPSDRFSAERTGGSVSTLTIQRTQQEDSAVYLCASSLEGTRKQYFGPGTRLTVT.

The chain carries TRBV7-9 and TRBJ1-5; D may be TRBD1 (5 bases). The length of the CDR3 is 14 residues. Germline V gives CDR1 SEHNR, CDR2 FQNEAQ (reference sequence). V lost 5 bases and J lost 1, with 9 bases in between. The CDR3 nucleotides read TGTGCCAGCAGCCGGGCAGGGAGCAATCAGCCCCAGCATTTT. Its protein product is CASSRAGSNQPQHF.

J is TRBJ1-1 and V is TRBV5-4, with 8 bases lining up with TRBD1. The CDR3 totals 13 residues. Trimming at V came to 0 bases and at J to 11 bases, leaving 6 bases not matched to a gene. Germline V lookup: CDR1 SGHNT, CDR2 YYREEE (reference sequence). CDR3 sequence: CASSLGQGTLAFF. The CDR3 DNA reads TGTGCCAGCAGCTTGGGACAGGGGACCCTGGCTTTCTTT.

This clonotype was seen a handful of times. V is TRBV12-3 or TRBV12-4 and J is TRBJ2-4, with a possible D match to TRBD2 (6 bases). CDR3 size: 14 residues. The V end was cut by 5 bases, the J end by 4 bases, with 12 bases between. The CDR3 loop is CASSAPGEKNIQYF. The CDR3 DNA reads as TGTGCCAGCAGTGCCCCGGGAGAAAAAAACATTCAGTACTTC.

V is TRBV27 and J is TRBJ1-4, with unresolved D. With 3 bases removed from V and 4 bases from J, the gap between germline ends came to 6 bases. This CDR3 has 13 amino acids. Per the germline V gene, CDR1 is MNHEY and CDR2 is SMNVEV (reference sequence). CDR3 sequence reads: CASSFQYNEKLFF. The CDR3 nucleotides are TGTGCCAGCAGTTTTCAGTATAATGAAAAACTGTTTTTT.

The chain is built from TRBV18 and TRBJ2-7, with D perhaps being TRBD1 or TRBD2 (5 bases each). Trimming left V 3 bases short and J 5 bases short, with 8 bases between. The CDR3 runs to 12 residues. Germline CDR1 and CDR2: KGHSH and LQKENI. The CDR3 DNA reads TGTGCCAGCTCACCTCAGGGACACGAGCAGTACGTC. Encoded protein: CASSPQGHEQYV.

CDR3 sequence: CASSPPRGRDTQYF. The CDR3 DNA is TGTGCCAGCAGCCCCCCTCGGGGGAGGGATACGCAGTATTTT. The gene calls are TRBV9 and TRBJ2-3; the D gene is possibly TRBD2 (6 bases). Deletions cut 4 bases from V and 6 bases from J, with 15 bases between. Germline lookup yields CDR1 SGDLS and CDR2 YYNGEE. The CDR3 extends over 14 amino acids.

The rearrangement joins TRBV7-2 to TRBJ1-5; D unresolved. This CDR3 spans 14 amino acids. Trimming took off 5 bases at V and 3 bases at J, with 11 bases between the two ends. The germline CDR1 and CDR2 sequences are SGHTA and FQGNSA. This CDR3 reads CASSRYGVNQPQHF. CDR3 coding DNA: TGTGCCAGCAGCCGATATGGTGTCAATCAGCCCCAGCATTTT. Complete variable domain (other parts from reference TRBV7-2 and TRBJ1-5): GAGVSQSPSNKVTEKGKDVELRCDPISGHTALYWYRQSLGQGLEFLIYFQGNSAPDKSGLPSDRFSAERTGGSVSTLTIQRTQQEDSAVYLCASSRYGVNQPQHFGDGTRLSIL.

This clonotype was seen more than once but under ten times. The chain is built from TRBV4-1 and TRBJ2-1; either TRBD1 or TRBD2 may fit D (5 bases each). Germline V gene data show CDR1 as MGHRA and CDR2 as YSYEKL. The CDR3 runs to 17 residues. Trimming stripped 0 bases from V and 3 bases from J, with 15 bases between. Here the CDR3 reads CASSQDYGGVSYNEQFF. CDR3 DNA sequence: TGCGCCAGCAGCCAAGATTATGGGGGAGTAAGCTACAATGAGCAGTTCTTC.

This clonotype was observed at least ten times. V usage is TRBV7-9 and J usage is TRBJ1-5; the D gene is possibly TRBD1 (5 bases). V dropped 3 bases and J dropped 5 bases, with 8 bases sitting between them. The V gene's germline CDR1 is SEHNR and CDR2 FQNEAQ (reference sequence). This CDR3 comprises 13 residues. The CDR3 DNA follows: TGTGCCAGCAGCTTGCAGGGCGATCAGCCCCAGCATTTT. Protein product: CASSLQGDQPQHF.

This chain connects TRBV15 to TRBJ2-1; D is unresolved. Germline V gene lookup returns CDR1 LNHNV and CDR2 YYDKDF (reference sequence). CDR3 length equals 15 residues. Trimming stripped 1 base from V and 8 bases from J, with 15 bases between. This chain's CDR3 is CATSRVGRVGDEQFF. CDR3 coding DNA: TGTGCCACCAGCAGAGTCGGAAGGGTCGGCGATGAGCAGTTCTTC. The full variable domain, with the rest looked up from reference TRBV15 and TRBJ2-1, is DAMVIQNPRYQVTQFGKPVTLSCSQTLNHNVMYWYQQKSSQAPKLLFHYYDKDFNNEADTPDNFQSRRPNTSFCFLDIRSPGLGDTAMYLCATSRVGRVGDEQFFGPGTRLTVL.

This clonotype was found many times. This chain connects TRBV7-9 to TRBJ2-3; perhaps TRBD2 as D (6 bases). The V end lost 4 bases, the J end lost 5 bases, and 16 bases lay between the germline ends. The CDR3 runs 15 residues. Germline V lookup: CDR1 SEHNR, CDR2 FQNEAQ (reference sequence). CDR3 in DNA: TGTGCCAGCAGCTCACGAGCGGAGGGTGGAGATACGCAGTATTTT. Translation gives CASSSRAEGGDTQYF. Full variable domain (missing parts from reference TRBV7-9 and TRBJ2-3): DTGVSQNPRHKITKRGQNVTFRCDPISEHNRLYWYRQTLGQGPEFLTYFQNEAQLEKSRLLSDRFSAERPKGSFSTLEIQRTEQGDSAMYLCASSSRAEGGDTQYFGPGTRLTVL.

The chain is built from TRBV3-1 and TRBJ2-7; D might be TRBD1 (5 bases). V shed 2 bases and J shed 9 bases, with 11 bases lying between them. Germline V CDR1 and CDR2: LGHDT, YNNKEL (reference sequence). This CDR3 has 12 amino acids. The CDR3 reads CASSQQGVGQYV. The CDR3, as DNA: TGTGCCAGCAGCCAACAGGGTGTTGGGCAGTACGTC.

This clonotype was found a few times. The chain carries TRBV4-3 and TRBJ2-3; D call uncertain. V shed 0 bases and J shed 0 bases, with 7 bases lying between them. The CDR3 runs to 15 residues. Germline CDR1 reads LGHNA; CDR2 reads YSLEER. The CDR3 is CASSQDSLSTDTQYF. CDR3 DNA sequence: TGCGCCAGCAGCCAAGATAGTCTAAGCACAGATACGCAGTATTTT.

This clonotype was counted only a few times. The rearrangement links TRBV5-1 to TRBJ1-1; 7 bases agree with TRBD1. The V gene's germline CDR1 is SGHRS and CDR2 YFSETQ. Unmatched junction bases numbered 7, after V lost 4 bases and J lost 7 bases. This CDR3 comprises 13 residues. CDR3 sequence reads: CASSRDSENEAFF. As DNA, the CDR3 is TGCGCCAGCAGCCGGGACAGTGAGAATGAAGCTTTCTTT.

This clonotype has a handful of counts. The V and J genes are TRBV5-1 and TRBJ2-6, with 8 bases aligning to TRBD1. Germline CDR1 and CDR2: SGHRS and YFSETQ. The CDR3 runs to 18 residues. V shed 3 bases, J shed 0 bases, and the junction held 8 bases outside the gene matches. CDR3 nucleotide sequence: TGCGCCAGCAGCTCGAAAGGGGACAGGCTCTCTGGGGCCAACGTCCTGACTTTC. Translating it yields CASSSKGDRLSGANVLTF.

The chain couples TRBV20-1 to TRBJ1-5; no clear D gene. Germline V gene lookup returns CDR1 DFQATT and CDR2 SNEGSKA (reference sequence). CDR3 length equals 15 residues. Trimming took off 0 bases at V and 2 bases at J, with 11 bases between the two ends. DNA of the CDR3: TGCAGTGCTAGAGAAGCTCCCTTCGGCAATCAGCCCCAGCATTTT. This gives the protein CSAREAPFGNQPQHF.

There are a few counts of this clonotype. V and J are TRBV11-1 and TRBJ2-7; 7 positions match TRBD1. The CDR3 totals 15 residues. Germline loops: CDR1 SGHAT, CDR2 FQDESV (reference sequence). Trimming at V came to 3 bases and at J to 1 base, leaving 6 bases not matched to a gene. The CDR3 spells CASSFPGTASYEQYF. The CDR3 nucleotides read TGTGCCAGCAGCTTTCCCGGGACAGCTTCCTACGAGCAGTACTTC.

In this sample, this clonotype turned up a few times. This sequence joins TRBV5-1 and TRBJ1-6; 10 nucleotides line up with TRBD1. The germline V gene has CDR1 SGHRS and CDR2 YFSETQ. The trim removed 4 bases at V and 9 bases at J, leaving 7 bases unmatched. The CDR3 is 15 residues long. The CDR3: CASSAQTGGGSPLHF. CDR3 in DNA: TGCGCCAGCAGCGCCCAGACAGGGGGCGGTTCACCCCTCCACTTT.

This clonotype was counted only a few times. The gene calls are TRBV12-3 or TRBV12-4 and TRBJ1-3; unclear D gene. Trimming removed 3 bases from V and 4 bases from J, with 10 bases in between. CDR3 length: 14 residues. In DNA form, the CDR3 reads TGTGCCAGCAGTTTTACGTCACCGGGAAACACCATATATTTT. Protein sequence: CASSFTSPGNTIYF.

The sample holds one count of this clonotype. The rearrangement joins TRBV7-3 to TRBJ2-2, with D possibly TRBD1 on 5 matching bases. The germline V gene has CDR1 SGHTA and CDR2 FQGTGA. The CDR3 spans 14 residues. V gave up 5 bases and J gave up 5 bases, with 12 bases separating them. CDR3 amino acids: CASSAQTGTGELFF. The CDR3 DNA sequence: TGTGCCAGCAGCGCCCAAACAGGAACCGGGGAGCTGTTTTTT.

V is TRBV5-5 and J is TRBJ2-1; D not certain. V was pared by 1 base and J by 3 bases, with 8 bases between. Germline CDR1 and CDR2: SGHKS and YYEKEE (reference sequence). This CDR3 comprises 14 residues. CDR3 DNA sequence: TGTGCCAGCAGCTTGAGGCTTGGCTACAATGAGCAGTTCTTC. Translating gives CASSLRLGYNEQFF.

The chain combines TRBV9 with TRBJ1-1, with 9 bases fitting TRBD1. This CDR3 spans 15 amino acids. Germline assignment: CDR1 SGDLS and CDR2 YYNGEE. J lost 1 base, V lost 0 bases, and 1 base had no gene match. The CDR3 region is CASSVGDRANTEAFF. CDR3 bases: TGTGCCAGCAGCGTAGGGGACAGGGCGAACACTGAAGCTTTCTTT. Drawing the rest from reference TRBV9 and TRBJ1-1, the complete variable domain is DSGVTQTPKHLITATGQRVTLRCSPRSGDLSVYWYQQSLDQGLQFLIQYYNGEERAKGNILERFSAQQFPDLHSELNLSSLELGDSALYFCASSVGDRANTEAFFGQGTRLTVV.

This clonotype has a count of ten or more. The CDR3 sequence: CSARGNTEAFF. The CDR3 region has the DNA TGCAGTGCCCGGGGGAACACTGAAGCTTTCTTT. The chain has TRBV20-1 and TRBJ1-1; the D is unclear. V gave up 6 bases and J gave up 1 base, with 6 bases separating them. The CDR3 covers 11 residues. Germline loops: CDR1 DFQATT, CDR2 SNEGSKA (reference sequence).

This clonotype was counted between two and nine times. The rearrangement links TRBV7-9 to TRBJ2-2; TRBD2 might be the D (5 bases). Looked up from germline, CDR1 is SEHNR and CDR2 is FQNEAQ (reference sequence). The CDR3 is made up of 16 amino acids. V was cut by 4 bases and J by 5 bases, with 17 bases left in between. CDR3 region: CASSSLPGPGTGELFF. The DNA of the CDR3 is TGTGCCAGCAGCTCGTTACCGGGTCCGGGGACCGGGGAGCTGTTTTTT.